This T cell receptor (beta chain) derives from a study of human CD8 memory T cell subsets. Germline V gene lookup returns CDR1 LGHNA and CDR2 YSLEER. The CDR3 covers 15 residues. Libraries for TCR beta were constructed using UMI-labeled 5' RACE. TCRdb reprocessed the 5' RACE reads, keeping one entry per CDR3 protein, no DNA. The sample includes approximately 9,300 distinct CDR3 sequences. Material for sequencing was CD8+ stem-like memory T cells (TSCM and TCM) sorted from PBMCs. Regarding subset: stem-like memory CD8 T cells (TSTEM), CCR7+ PD-1- TIGIT-. This receptor was taken from a human donor in good health. The chain links TRBV4-3 to TRBJ1-5. The CDR3 loop is CASSQESRSNQPQHF.